This T cell receptor (beta chain) was retrieved from a study of shared clonotypes between healthy human individuals. Study-wide points: Some naive CD4 clonotypes, 5% to 5.5%, turned up in common across several donors.

This clone showed up just a few times. No antigen is known for it. Assay used: immunoSEQ multiplex PCR; TCRdb lists only in-frame clones, some missing. Of about 330,000 clones listed, about 74% were seen once; the top ten hold 10%. The donors, all of them Caucasian adults, lived in Nashville, Tennessee. Negatively enriched CD4+ T cells were divided by CD45RA into naive and memory. The sequenced sample was memory CD4+ T cells sorted from blood. This sample's subset: CD45RA-negative fraction. The receptor was derived from a man aged 30 to 45 in good health.

The DNA of the CDR3 is TGTGCCAGCAGCGTAGGGTTAGCCGGACAGGTAATCACCGGGGAGCTGTTTTTT. Protein: CASSVGLAGQVITGELFF. This chain uses TRBV9 with TRBJ2-2; 7 bases are a match to TRBD1. The J segment lost 4 bases and the V segment lost 0 bases, leaving 12 bases of the junction unmatched. CDR1 and CDR2 (germline): SGDLS, YYNGEE. This CDR3 comprises 18 residues.